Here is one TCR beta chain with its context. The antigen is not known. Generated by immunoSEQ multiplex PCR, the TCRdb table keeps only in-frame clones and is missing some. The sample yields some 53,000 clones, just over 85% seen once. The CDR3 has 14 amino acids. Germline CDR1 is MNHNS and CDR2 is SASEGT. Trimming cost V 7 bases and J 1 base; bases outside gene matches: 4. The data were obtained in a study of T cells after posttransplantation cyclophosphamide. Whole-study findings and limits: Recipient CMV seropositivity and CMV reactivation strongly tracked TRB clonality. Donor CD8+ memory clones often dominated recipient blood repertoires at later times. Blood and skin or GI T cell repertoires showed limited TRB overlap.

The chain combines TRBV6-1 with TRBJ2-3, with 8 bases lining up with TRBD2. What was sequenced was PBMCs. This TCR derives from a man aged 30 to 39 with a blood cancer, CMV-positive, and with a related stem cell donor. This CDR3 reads CASTAGVGTDTQYF. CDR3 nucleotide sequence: TGTGCCAGCACAGCGGGAGTGGGCACAGATACGCAGTATTTT.